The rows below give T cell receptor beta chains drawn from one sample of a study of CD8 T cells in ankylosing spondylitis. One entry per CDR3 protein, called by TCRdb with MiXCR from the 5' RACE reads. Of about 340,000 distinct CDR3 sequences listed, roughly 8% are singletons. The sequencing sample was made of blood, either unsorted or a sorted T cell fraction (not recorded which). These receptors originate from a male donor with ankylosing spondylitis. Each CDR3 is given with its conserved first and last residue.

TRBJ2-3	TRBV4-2	CASSLEGTRGSTDTQYF
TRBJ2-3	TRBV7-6	CASSLEGINSDTQYF
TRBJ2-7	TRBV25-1	CASSQTDYEQYF
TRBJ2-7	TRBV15	CATSPGLRRYEQYF
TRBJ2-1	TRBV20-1	CSANEQTGAREQFF
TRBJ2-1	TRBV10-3	CAISAPLVSLNF
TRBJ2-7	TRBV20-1	CSVGWTFKEQYF
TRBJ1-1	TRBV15	CATSSLSGTEAFF
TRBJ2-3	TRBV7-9	CASSWARDTQYF
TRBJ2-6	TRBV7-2	CASLIPSGANVLTF
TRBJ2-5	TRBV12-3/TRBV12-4	CASSREGESETQYF
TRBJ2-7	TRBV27	CASRDRLVYEQYF
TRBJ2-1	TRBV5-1	CASSIVASYNEQFF
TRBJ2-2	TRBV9	CASSVGGAPAGELFF
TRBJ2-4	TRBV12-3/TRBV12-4	CASSQLPRNIQYF
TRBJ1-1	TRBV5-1	CASSLEGGGGTEAFF
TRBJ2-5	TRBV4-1	CASSLKLAGGPVQETQYF
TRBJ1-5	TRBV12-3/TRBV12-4	CASSSGTPDQPQHF
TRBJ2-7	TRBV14	CASSPSGSREQYF
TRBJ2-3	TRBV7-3	CASSLTASSGALGTDTQYF
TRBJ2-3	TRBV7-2	CASSLLGTSGRIDTQYF
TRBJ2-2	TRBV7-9	CASSLYLGELFF
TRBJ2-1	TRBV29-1	CSVERGSGRAAYNEQFF
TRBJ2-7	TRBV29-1	CSVSQGANEQYF
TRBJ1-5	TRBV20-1	CSARLQGRNQPQHF
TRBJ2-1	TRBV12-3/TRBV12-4	CASSRRAVEQFF
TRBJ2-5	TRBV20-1	CSARHSGTAEETQYF
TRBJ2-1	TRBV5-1	CASRPPGLADYNEQFF
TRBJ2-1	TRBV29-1	CSVQGTVRNNEQFF
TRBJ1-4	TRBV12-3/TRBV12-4	CASRDLSEKLFF
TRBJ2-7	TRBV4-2	CASSQDMTTRGEQYF
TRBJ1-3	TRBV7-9	CASSREGAAGNTIYF
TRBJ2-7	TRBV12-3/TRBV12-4	CASSRGYYEQYF
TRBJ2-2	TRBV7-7	CASRPTSGIGELFF
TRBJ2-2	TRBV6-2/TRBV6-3	CASRAVGGQGLGELFF
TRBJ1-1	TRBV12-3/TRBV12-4	CASTWTGVPGAFF
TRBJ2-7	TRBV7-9	CASSTPGPVDEQYF
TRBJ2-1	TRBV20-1	CSAELGVNYNEQFF
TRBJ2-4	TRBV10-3	CAIGGSASAKNIQYF
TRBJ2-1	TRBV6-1	CASSHLGTGNNEQFF
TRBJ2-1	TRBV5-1	CASSLGVGLERFF
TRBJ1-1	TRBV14	CASSPYANTEAFF
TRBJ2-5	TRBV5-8	CASSLVFETQYF
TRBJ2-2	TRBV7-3	CASRAGWGGELFF
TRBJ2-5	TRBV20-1	CSAYIADRQTQYF
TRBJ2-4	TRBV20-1	CSAGGRTGGDIQYF
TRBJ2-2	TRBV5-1	CASSLRQGAFTGELFF
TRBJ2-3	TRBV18	CASSPGGPDTQYF